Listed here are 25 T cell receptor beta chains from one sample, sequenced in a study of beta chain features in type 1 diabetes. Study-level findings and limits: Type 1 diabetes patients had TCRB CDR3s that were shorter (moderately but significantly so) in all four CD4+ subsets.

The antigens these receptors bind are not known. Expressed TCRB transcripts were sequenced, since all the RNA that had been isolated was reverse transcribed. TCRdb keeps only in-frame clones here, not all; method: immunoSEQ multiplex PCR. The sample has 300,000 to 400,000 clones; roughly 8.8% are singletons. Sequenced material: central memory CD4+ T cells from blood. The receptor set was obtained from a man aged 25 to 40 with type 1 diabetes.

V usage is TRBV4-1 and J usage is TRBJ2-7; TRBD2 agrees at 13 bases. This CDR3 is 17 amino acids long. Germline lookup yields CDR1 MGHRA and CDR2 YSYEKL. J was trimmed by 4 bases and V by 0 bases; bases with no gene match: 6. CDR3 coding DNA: TGCGCCAGCAGCCAAGATCAGAGGACTAGCGGGGGTTACGAGCAGTACTTC. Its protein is CASSQDQRTSGGYEQYF.

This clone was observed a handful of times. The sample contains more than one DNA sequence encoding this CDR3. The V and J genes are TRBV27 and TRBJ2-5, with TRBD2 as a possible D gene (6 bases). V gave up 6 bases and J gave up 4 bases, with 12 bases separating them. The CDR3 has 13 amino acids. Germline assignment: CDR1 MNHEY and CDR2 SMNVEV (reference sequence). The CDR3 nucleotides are TGTGCCAGCAGCCCTAGGGGAGGAGAGACCCAGTACTTC. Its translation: CASSPRGGETQYF.

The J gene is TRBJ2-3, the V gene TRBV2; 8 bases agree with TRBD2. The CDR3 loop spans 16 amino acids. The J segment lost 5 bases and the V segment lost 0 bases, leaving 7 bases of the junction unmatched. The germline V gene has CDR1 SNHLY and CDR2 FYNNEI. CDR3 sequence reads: CASSEALAGGGDTQYF. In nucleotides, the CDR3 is TGTGCCAGCAGTGAAGCGCTGGCGGGGGGCGGAGATACGCAGTATTTT.

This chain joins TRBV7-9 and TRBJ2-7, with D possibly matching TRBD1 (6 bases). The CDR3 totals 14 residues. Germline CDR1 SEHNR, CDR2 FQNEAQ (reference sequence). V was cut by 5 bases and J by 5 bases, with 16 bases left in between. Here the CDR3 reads CASSRTVGVDEQYF. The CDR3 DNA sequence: TGTGCCAGCAGCAGGACAGTCGGTGTCGACGAGCAGTACTTC.

The DNA for the CDR3 is TGTGCCAGCAGCTTAGTACGAAACACCATATATTTT. This sequence encodes CASSLVRNTIYF. V gene TRBV7-8 combines with J gene TRBJ1-3; D uncertain. Germline values: CDR1 SGHVS, CDR2 FQNEAQ. This CDR3 is built from 12 residues. The V end was cut by 1 base, the J end by 5 bases, with 3 bases between.

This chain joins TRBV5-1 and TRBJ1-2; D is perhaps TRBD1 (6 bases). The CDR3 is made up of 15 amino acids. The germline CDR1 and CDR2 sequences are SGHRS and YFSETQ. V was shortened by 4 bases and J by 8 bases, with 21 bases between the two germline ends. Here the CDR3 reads CASSLAQGISEGYTF. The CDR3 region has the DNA TGCGCCAGCAGCCTCGCACAGGGAATATCGGAGGGCTACACCTTC.

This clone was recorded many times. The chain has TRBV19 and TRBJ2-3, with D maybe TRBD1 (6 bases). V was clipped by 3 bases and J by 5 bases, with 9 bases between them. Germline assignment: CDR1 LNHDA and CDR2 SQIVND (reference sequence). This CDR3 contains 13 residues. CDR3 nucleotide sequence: TGTGCCAGTAGTATCGCAGGGGAAGATACGCAGTATTTT. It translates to CASSIAGEDTQYF.

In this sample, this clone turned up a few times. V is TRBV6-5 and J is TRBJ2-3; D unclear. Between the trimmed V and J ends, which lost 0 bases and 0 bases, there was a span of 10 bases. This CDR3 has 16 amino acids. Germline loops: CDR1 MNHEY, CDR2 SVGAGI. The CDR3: CASSYSFSSSTDTQYF. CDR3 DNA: TGTGCCAGCAGTTACTCGTTCAGTTCTAGCACAGATACGCAGTATTTT.

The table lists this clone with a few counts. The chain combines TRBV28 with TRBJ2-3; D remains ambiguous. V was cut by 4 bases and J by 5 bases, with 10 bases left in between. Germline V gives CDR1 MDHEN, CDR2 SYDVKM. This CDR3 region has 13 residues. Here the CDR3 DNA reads TGTGCCAGCAGTTCCCCCTTGAGAGATACGCAGTATTTT. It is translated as CASSSPLRDTQYF.

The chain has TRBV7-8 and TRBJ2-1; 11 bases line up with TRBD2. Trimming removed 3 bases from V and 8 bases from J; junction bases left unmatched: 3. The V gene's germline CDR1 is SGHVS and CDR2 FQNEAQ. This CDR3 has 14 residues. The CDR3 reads CASSLGTSGYEQFF. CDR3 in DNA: TGTGCCAGCAGCTTGGGGACTAGCGGCTATGAGCAGTTCTTC. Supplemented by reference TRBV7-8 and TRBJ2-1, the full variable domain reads GAGVSQSPRYKVAKRGQDVALRCDPISGHVSLFWYQQALGQGPEFLTYFQNEAQLDKSGLPSDRFFAERPEGSVSTLKIQRTQQEDSAVYLCASSLGTSGYEQFFGPGTRLTVL.

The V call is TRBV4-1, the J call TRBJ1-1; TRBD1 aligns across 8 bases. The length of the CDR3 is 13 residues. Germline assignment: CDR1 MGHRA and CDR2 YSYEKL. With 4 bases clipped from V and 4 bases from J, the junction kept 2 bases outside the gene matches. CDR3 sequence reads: CASSRDRITEAFF. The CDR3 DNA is TGCGCCAGCAGCCGGGACAGGATCACTGAAGCTTTCTTT.

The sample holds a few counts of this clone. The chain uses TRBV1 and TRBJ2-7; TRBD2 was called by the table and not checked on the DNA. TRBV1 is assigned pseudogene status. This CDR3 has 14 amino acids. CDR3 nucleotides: TGCACCAGAGCGAAGCGGGAACCGTCCTACGAGCAGTACTTC. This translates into CTRAKREPSYEQYF.

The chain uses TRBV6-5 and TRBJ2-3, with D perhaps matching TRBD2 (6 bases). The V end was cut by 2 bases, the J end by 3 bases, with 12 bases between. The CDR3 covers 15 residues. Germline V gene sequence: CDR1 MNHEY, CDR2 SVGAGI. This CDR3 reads CASSYGRGRTDTQYF. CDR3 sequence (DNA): TGTGCCAGCAGTTACGGGCGGGGTAGGACAGATACGCAGTATTTT.

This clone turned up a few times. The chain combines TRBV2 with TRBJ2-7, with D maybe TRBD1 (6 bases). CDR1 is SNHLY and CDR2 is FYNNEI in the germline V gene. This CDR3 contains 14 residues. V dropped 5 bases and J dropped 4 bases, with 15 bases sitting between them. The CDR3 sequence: CASSRQGSLYEQYF. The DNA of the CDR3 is TGTGCCAGCAGTAGGCAGGGGAGTCTATACGAGCAGTACTTC.

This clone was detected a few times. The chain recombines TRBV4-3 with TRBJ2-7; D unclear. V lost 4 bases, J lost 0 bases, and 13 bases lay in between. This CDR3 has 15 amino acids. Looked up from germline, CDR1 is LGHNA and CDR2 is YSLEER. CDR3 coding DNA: TGCGCCAGCAGCCGCCAGGTCACCTCCTCCTACGAGCAGTACTTC. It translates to CASSRQVTSSYEQYF.

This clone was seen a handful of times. The CDR3 bases are TGTGCCAGCAGCGTAGATCCTTCAAGCGATACGCAGTATTTT. Amino acids: CASSVDPSSDTQYF. The rearrangement links TRBV9 to TRBJ2-3; D gene ambiguous. The germline gives CDR1 SGDLS, CDR2 YYNGEE. V gave up 0 bases and J gave up 6 bases, with 11 bases separating them. This CDR3 has 14 amino acids.

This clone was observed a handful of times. As DNA, the CDR3 is TGTGCCAGCAGCTATCCCCGACGACTAGGAAATGAGCAGTTCTTC. Translation gives CASSYPRRLGNEQFF. The rearrangement joins TRBV7-9 to TRBJ2-1; the D gene is possibly TRBD2 (6 bases). The CDR3 is 15 residues long. V lost 4 bases and J 7 bases, leaving 17 bases between the germline ends. Germline loops: CDR1 SEHNR, CDR2 FQNEAQ (reference sequence).

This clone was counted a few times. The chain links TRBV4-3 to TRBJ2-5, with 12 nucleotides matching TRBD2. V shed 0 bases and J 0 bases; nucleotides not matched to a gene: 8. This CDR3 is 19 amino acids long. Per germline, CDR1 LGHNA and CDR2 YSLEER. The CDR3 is CASSQEMTSGGRYQETQYF. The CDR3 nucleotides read TGCGCCAGCAGCCAAGAGATGACTAGCGGGGGTCGGTACCAAGAGACCCAGTACTTC.

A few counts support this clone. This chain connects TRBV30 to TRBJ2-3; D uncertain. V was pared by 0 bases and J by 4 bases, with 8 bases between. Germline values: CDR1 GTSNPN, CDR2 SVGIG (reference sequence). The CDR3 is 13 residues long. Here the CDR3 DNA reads TGTGCCTGGAGTGTCGGATGGGCAGATACGCAGTATTTT. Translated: CAWSVGWADTQYF.

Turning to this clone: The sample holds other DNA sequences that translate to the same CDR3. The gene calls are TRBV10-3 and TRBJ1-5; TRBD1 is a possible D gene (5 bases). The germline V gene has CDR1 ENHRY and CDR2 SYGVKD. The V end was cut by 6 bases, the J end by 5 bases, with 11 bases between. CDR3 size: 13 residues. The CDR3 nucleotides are TGTGCCATCAGCACGGGGGGGGATCAGCCCCAGCATTTT. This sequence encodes CAISTGGDQPQHF.

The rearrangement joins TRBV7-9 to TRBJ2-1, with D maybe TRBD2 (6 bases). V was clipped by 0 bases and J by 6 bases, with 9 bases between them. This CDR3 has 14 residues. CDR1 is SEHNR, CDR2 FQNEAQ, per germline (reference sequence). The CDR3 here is CASSLAVAANEQFF. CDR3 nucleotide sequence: TGTGCCAGCAGCTTAGCAGTAGCGGCCAATGAGCAGTTCTTC.

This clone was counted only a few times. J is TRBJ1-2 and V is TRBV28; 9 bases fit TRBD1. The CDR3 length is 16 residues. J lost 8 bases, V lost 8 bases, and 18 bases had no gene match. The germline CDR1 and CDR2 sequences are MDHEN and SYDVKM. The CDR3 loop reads CASGGIPGQGRAGYTF. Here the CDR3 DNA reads TGTGCCAGCGGGGGAATCCCGGGACAGGGAAGGGCGGGCTACACCTTC.

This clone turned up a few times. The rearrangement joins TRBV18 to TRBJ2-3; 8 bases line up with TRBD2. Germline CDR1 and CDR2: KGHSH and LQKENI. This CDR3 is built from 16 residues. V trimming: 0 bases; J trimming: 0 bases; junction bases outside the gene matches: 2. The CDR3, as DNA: TGTGCCAGCTCACCACCGCAGCGGGGGAGCACAGATACGCAGTATTTT. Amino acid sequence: CASSPPQRGSTDTQYF.

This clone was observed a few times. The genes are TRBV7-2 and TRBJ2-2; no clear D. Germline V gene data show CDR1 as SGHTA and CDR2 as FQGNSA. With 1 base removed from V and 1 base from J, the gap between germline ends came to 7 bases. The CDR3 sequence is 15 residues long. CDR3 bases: TGTGCCAGCAGCTTAGAGGGAAGGAACACCGGGGAGCTGTTTTTT. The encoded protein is CASSLEGRNTGELFF.

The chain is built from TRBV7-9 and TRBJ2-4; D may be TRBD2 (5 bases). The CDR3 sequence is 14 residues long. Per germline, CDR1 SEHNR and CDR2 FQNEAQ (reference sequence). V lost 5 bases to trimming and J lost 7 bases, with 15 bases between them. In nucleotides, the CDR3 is TGTGCCAGCAGCATACCCGGGGTGTGGAACATTCAGTACTTC. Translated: CASSIPGVWNIQYF.